A single sample gave rise to the 30 T cell receptor beta chains below, sequenced in a study of lymphopenia after photon versus proton radiotherapy. Clones were sequenced by immunoSEQ multiplex PCR, and TCRdb holds only the in-frame ones, with some missing. This sample has 160,000 or so clones, with 70% to 90% found just once. The sample in question was peripheral blood, obtained from a patient treated with photon-based radiotherapy. The receptors shown here come from a man aged 45 to 65 with gastric cancer.

J is TRBJ2-2 and V is TRBV6-4; 7 bases are shared with TRBD2. J was trimmed by 7 bases and V by 6 bases; bases with no gene match: 5. Germline CDR1 reads MRHNA; CDR2 reads SNTAGT. This CDR3 contains 13 residues. CDR3 amino acids: CASSSERGGELFF. The CDR3, as DNA: TGTGCCAGCAGCTCCGAGCGGGGCGGGGAGCTGTTTTTT.

The table lists this clone with a count of one. V gene TRBV30 combines with J gene TRBJ2-3, with TRBD2 matching 13 bases. The length of the CDR3 is 14 residues. J lost 6 bases, V lost 8 bases, and 8 bases had no gene match. Germline V gene lookup returns CDR1 GTSNPN and CDR2 SVGIG (reference sequence). The CDR3 DNA reads TGTGCCCAGAGGACTAGCGGGAGAACGGATACGCAGTATTTT. It specifies CAQRTSGRTDTQYF. Full variable domain (remainder filled in from reference TRBV30 and TRBJ2-3): SQTIHQWPATLVQPVGSPLSLECTVEGTSNPNLYWYRQAAGRGLQLLFYSVGIGQISSEVPQNLSASRPQDRQFILSSKKLLLSDSGFYLCAQRTSGRTDTQYFGPGTRLTVL.

V gene TRBV29-1 combines with J gene TRBJ2-3, with a tentative D call TRBD1 (6 bases). From germline, CDR1 is SQVTM and CDR2 ANQGSEA. The CDR3 extends over 14 amino acids. V was shortened by 5 bases and J by 4 bases, with 16 bases between the two germline ends. Written as DNA, the CDR3 is TGCAGCGTTTATCCAGGGGATCCGTCAGATACGCAGTATTTT. It yields the protein CSVYPGDPSDTQYF.

The rearrangement links TRBV5-1 to TRBJ2-5; D is uncertain. The germline V and J ends were trimmed by 1 base and 4 bases, with 11 bases remaining between them. This CDR3 has 14 residues. Germline CDR1 reads SGHRS; CDR2 reads YFSETQ. The CDR3 coding sequence is TGCGCCAGCAGCTTGACAGTAAAGGTAGAGACCCAGTACTTC. Residues: CASSLTVKVETQYF. The full variable domain, completed using reference TRBV5-1 and TRBJ2-5, is KAGVTQTPRYLIKTRGQQVTLSCSPISGHRSVSWYQQTPGQGLQFLFEYFSETQRNKGNFPGRFSGRQFSNSRSEMNVSTLELGDSALYLCASSLTVKVETQYFGPGTRLLVL.

This clone occurred once. The chain is built from TRBV5-1 and TRBJ1-4; the D gene is possibly TRBD1 (6 bases). Per the germline V gene, CDR1 is SGHRS and CDR2 is YFSETQ. V was clipped by 0 bases and J by 0 bases, with 12 bases between them. The CDR3 has 17 amino acids. CDR3 in amino acids: CASSLVSGGATNEKLFF. CDR3 coding DNA: TGCGCCAGCAGCTTGGTTTCCGGGGGCGCAACTAATGAAAAACTGTTTTTT.

This chain connects TRBV7-9 to TRBJ2-1; TRBD2 agrees at 13 bases. With V trimmed by 1 base and J by 6 bases, 6 bases remained unmatched. Germline V gene lookup returns CDR1 SEHNR and CDR2 FQNEAQ (reference sequence). The length of the CDR3 is 17 residues. In nucleotides, the CDR3 is TGTGCCAGCAGCTTAGGTCCGGGACTAGCGGGAATCAATGAGCAGTTCTTC. The encoded protein is CASSLGPGLAGINEQFF.

The genes are TRBV5-4 and TRBJ2-6; D is unclear. The CDR3 runs to 15 residues. Per the germline V gene, CDR1 is SGHNT and CDR2 is YYREEE (reference sequence). Trimming cost V 0 bases and J 2 bases, with 6 bases left between them. The CDR3 protein is CASSLVGAGANVLTF. In nucleotides, the CDR3 is TGTGCCAGCAGCTTGGTTGGGGCTGGGGCCAACGTCCTGACTTTC.

This chain uses TRBV7-8 with TRBJ2-6; 12 bases match TRBD1. The germline gives CDR1 SGHVS, CDR2 FQNEAQ. The CDR3 has 21 amino acids. V lost 1 base and J lost 0; bases outside the gene matches: 10. The CDR3 reads CASSLGGQGAKRSSGANVLTF. As DNA, the CDR3 is TGTGCCAGCAGCTTAGGGGGACAGGGGGCAAAACGAAGCTCTGGGGCCAACGTCCTGACTTTC.

V and J are TRBV6-4 and TRBJ2-7, with 9 bases identical to TRBD1. The junction had 20 bases not matched to a gene; V was cut back by 10 bases and J by 4 bases. In germline, CDR1 is MRHNA, CDR2 SNTAGT. The CDR3 spans 17 residues. Written as DNA, the CDR3 is TGTGCCACCACAGGGGGCTTGATTCCATTTAAGCGATACGAGCAGTACTTC. The encoded protein is CATTGGLIPFKRYEQYF.

This clone was seen a single time. The rearrangement joins TRBV4-1 to TRBJ1-1; the D is unclear. This CDR3 contains 12 residues. Trimming pared 3 bases from V and 10 bases from J, leaving 12 bases between. The germline gives CDR1 MGHRA, CDR2 YSYEKL. This CDR3 reads CASSQVGYGAFF. DNA for the CDR3: TGCGCCAGCAGCCAGGTGGGGTATGGAGCTTTCTTT.

This clone is a singleton in its sample. This chain uses TRBV6-5 with TRBJ1-4; the D gene is possibly TRBD1 (6 bases). CDR3 length equals 16 residues. V was pared by 3 bases and J by 0 bases, with 11 bases between. The germline V gene has CDR1 MNHEY and CDR2 SVGAGI. CDR3 protein: CASSYLGAATNEKLFF. The CDR3 DNA reads as TGTGCCAGCAGTTATTTGGGGGCTGCAACTAATGAAAAACTGTTTTTT.

The gene calls are TRBV27 and TRBJ2-3; D not certain. CDR3 length equals 14 residues. The germline V gene encodes CDR1 MNHEY and CDR2 SMNVEV (reference sequence). V lost 5 bases to trimming and J lost 6 bases, with 15 bases between them. Here the CDR3 reads CASSLGRATDTQYF. The CDR3 DNA reads TGTGCCAGCAGTCTCGGACGGGCCACTGATACGCAGTATTTT.

V gene TRBV18 combines with J gene TRBJ2-5; 7 nucleotides agree with TRBD1. This CDR3 is 17 amino acids long. The junction had 10 bases not matched to a gene; V was cut back by 3 bases and J by 0 bases. The germline gives CDR1 KGHSH, CDR2 LQKENI. CDR3 bases: TGTGCCAGCTCACCTCAGGACAGGCACCCTTACCAAGAGACCCAGTACTTC. Translating gives CASSPQDRHPYQETQYF.

The chain has TRBV6-5 and TRBJ2-1; TRBD2 matches at 14 bases. J was trimmed by 6 bases and V by 4 bases; bases with no gene match: 5. Germline CDR1 reads MNHEY; CDR2 reads SVGAGI. The CDR3 sequence is 16 residues long. This CDR3 is CASSLGGLAGVNEQFF. The CDR3 nucleotides are TGTGCCAGCAGTTTAGGGGGACTAGCGGGAGTCAATGAGCAGTTCTTC.

The gene calls are TRBV30 and TRBJ1-6, with 7 bases matching TRBD1. The germline CDR1 and CDR2 sequences are GTSNPN and SVGIG (reference sequence). The V and J ends lost 2 bases and 7 bases, in that order; junction bases with no gene match: 5. The CDR3 totals 14 residues. The CDR3 DNA sequence: TGTGCCTGGAGTTATCAGGGGGTCAATTCACCCCTCCACTTT. Translation gives CAWSYQGVNSPLHF.

The genes are TRBV19 and TRBJ1-1; 7 bases fit TRBD1. The CDR3 is 16 amino acids. Per the germline V gene, CDR1 is LNHDA and CDR2 is SQIVND (reference sequence). V was clipped by 1 base and J by 0 bases; unmatched bases: 5. The CDR3 region is CASSIGYRGVNTEAFF. The CDR3 region has the DNA TGTGCCAGTAGTATAGGCTACAGGGGAGTGAACACTGAAGCTTTCTTT.

This chain's CDR3 is CAIRQTGTGYGYTF. The CDR3 region has the DNA TGTGCCATCCGTCAGACCGGGACAGGCTATGGCTACACCTTC. The chain links TRBV28 to TRBJ1-2, with TRBD1 matching over 8 bases. This CDR3 region has 14 residues. Losses at the gene ends were 10 bases for V and 4 bases for J; bases not matched to a gene: 11. Per germline, CDR1 MDHEN and CDR2 SYDVKM.

The V gene is TRBV7-2, the J gene TRBJ2-1, with TRBD2 matching over 9 bases. Germline CDR1 and CDR2: SGHTA and FQGNSA. The V gene end was trimmed by 1 base and the J gene end by 10 bases; junction bases not matched to a gene: 17. The CDR3 extends over 18 amino acids. The CDR3 DNA reads as TGTGCCAGCAGCTTAGGTACTCCGGGACTAGCATCCCGTAGGGAGCAGTTCTTC. Translated, it gives CASSLGTPGLASRREQFF.

The chain couples TRBV13 to TRBJ2-1, with D possibly being TRBD2 (6 bases). V lost 0 bases to trimming and J lost 8 bases, with 11 bases between them. The CDR3 loop spans 14 amino acids. The germline CDR1 and CDR2 sequences are PRHDT and FYEKMQ (reference sequence). Here the CDR3 reads CASSLGGDSYEQFF. CDR3 sequence (DNA): TGTGCCAGCAGCTTAGGGGGGGACTCCTATGAGCAGTTCTTC.

This chain uses TRBV30 with TRBJ2-1; no clear D gene. Trimming stripped 1 base from V and 6 bases from J, with 7 bases between. CDR1 is GTSNPN and CDR2 is SVGIG in the germline V gene (reference sequence). This CDR3 region has 12 residues. The chain's CDR3 is CAWSARVNEQFF. DNA of the CDR3: TGTGCCTGGAGTGCCCGGGTCAATGAGCAGTTCTTC.

V is TRBV5-4 and J is TRBJ2-2, with D possibly being TRBD1 (6 bases). The CDR3 length is 15 residues. The V gene lost 0 bases and the J gene lost 4 bases, with 10 bases spanning the gap. In germline, CDR1 is SGHNT, CDR2 YYREEE (reference sequence). The CDR3 is CASSLDRVSTGELFF. The CDR3, as DNA: TGTGCCAGCAGCTTGGACAGGGTTAGCACCGGGGAGCTGTTTTTT. Full variable domain (missing parts from reference TRBV5-4 and TRBJ2-2): ETGVTQSPTHLIKTRGQQVTLRCSSQSGHNTVSWYQQALGQGPQFIFQYYREEENGRGNFPPRFSGLQFPNYSSELNVNALELDDSALYLCASSLDRVSTGELFFGEGSRLTVL.

This clone came up once. The chain uses TRBV29-1 and TRBJ2-3; the match to TRBD2 covers 11 bases. There are 14 residues in the CDR3. J was trimmed by 5 bases and V by 3 bases; bases with no gene match: 4. CDR1 and CDR2 from the germline V gene are SQVTM and ANQGSEA. As DNA, the CDR3 is TGCAGCGTTGATGGGCTAGCGGGAGGAGATACGCAGTATTTT. This codes for CSVDGLAGGDTQYF.

The J gene is TRBJ2-3, the V gene TRBV4-2; D is unresolved. V was cut by 3 bases and J by 9 bases, with 13 bases left in between. Germline V CDR1 and CDR2: LGHNA, YNFKEQ. The length of the CDR3 is 13 residues. The CDR3 DNA reads TGTGCCAGCAGCCATATAAACCAGGAGACGCAGTATTTT. Protein product: CASSHINQETQYF.

The rearrangement uses TRBV2 and TRBJ2-5; weak D call: TRBD1 (6 bases). V lost 4 bases and J 5 bases, leaving 8 bases between the germline ends. The CDR3 is 12 amino acids. Germline V gives CDR1 SNHLY, CDR2 FYNNEI. The CDR3 reads CASSGQGETQYF. DNA for the CDR3: TGTGCCAGCAGTGGGCAGGGGGAGACCCAGTACTTC.

The CDR3 sequence is CAVGEDTGELFF. For the CDR3, the DNA is TGTGCGGTTGGGGAGGACACCGGGGAGCTGTTTTTT. The chain uses TRBV30 and TRBJ2-2; a possible D gene is TRBD2 (6 bases). The germline V gene encodes CDR1 GTSNPN and CDR2 SVGIG (reference sequence). The CDR3 sequence is 12 residues long.

The chain joins TRBV10-3 to TRBJ2-5; the match to TRBD1 covers 9 bases. V gave up 2 bases and J gave up 1 base; unmatched junction bases: 8. Germline V gene sequence: CDR1 ENHRY, CDR2 SYGVKD. The CDR3 loop spans 17 amino acids. The CDR3: CAISEGGQGKSQETQYF. DNA of the CDR3: TGTGCCATCAGTGAGGGGGGACAGGGTAAAAGCCAAGAGACCCAGTACTTC.

This chain joins TRBV6-6 and TRBJ1-2; TRBD1 matches 9 bases. This CDR3 is 15 amino acids long. Trimming at V came to 5 bases and at J to 3 bases, leaving 7 bases not matched to a gene. CDR1 and CDR2 from the germline V gene are MNHNY and SVGAGI (reference sequence). For the CDR3, the DNA is TGTGCCAGCAGTCCACAGGGGGCGCAACACTATGGCTACACCTTC. Translation gives CASSPQGAQHYGYTF.

V gene TRBV4-1 combines with J gene TRBJ2-5, with a tentative D call TRBD2 (6 bases). In germline, CDR1 is MGHRA, CDR2 YSYEKL. V lost 3 bases, J lost 4 bases, and 15 bases lay in between. The CDR3 has 15 amino acids. The DNA of the CDR3 is TGCGCCAGCAGCCAGATAGGGACTTCAGGAGAGACCCAGTACTTC. Translating it yields CASSQIGTSGETQYF.

The V and J genes are TRBV6-1 and TRBJ2-3; the D gene could be TRBD1 or TRBD2 (6 bases each). V lost 7 bases, J lost 0 bases, and 14 bases lay in between. Germline lookup yields CDR1 MNHNS and CDR2 SASEGT. This CDR3 region has 15 residues. CDR3 sequence: CASTTQGLSTDTQYF. CDR3 DNA sequence: TGTGCCAGCACCACACAGGGACTTAGCACAGATACGCAGTATTTT.

V usage is TRBV6-1 and J usage is TRBJ1-5; perhaps TRBD1 as D (5 bases). This CDR3 region has 13 residues. Germline values: CDR1 MNHNS, CDR2 SASEGT. V was shortened by 8 bases and J by 3 bases, with 11 bases between the two germline ends. The DNA of the CDR3 is TGTGCCAGCTCGGACACCCACAATCAGCCCCAGCATTTT. Translation: CASSDTHNQPQHF.